The rows below give T cell receptor beta chains drawn from one sample of a study of control samples from healthy donors and cancer patients. Assay used: immunoSEQ multiplex PCR; TCRdb lists only in-frame clones, some missing. The table shows fewer than 200,000 clones, with around 93% occurring only once. Sequences were obtained from blood. These receptors came from an older woman in good health. Both conserved end residues are part of each CDR3. The D gene is left open where the match is weak. Size values are once, few and many counts, or a class for expanded clones, and some rows have none.

V,J,size,D,DNA,CDR3
TRBV5-1,TRBJ2-7,NA,NA,TGCGCCAGCAGATCCGGGACGGCCACCTACGAGCAGTACTTC,CASRSGTATYEQYF
TRBV2,TRBJ1-4,few,TRBD1,TGTGCCAGCAGTCAGCAGGGGGCCTCTAATGAAAAACTGTTTTTT,CASSQQGASNEKLFF
TRBV30,TRBJ2-3,NA,TRBD1,TGTGCCTGGAGTGGGGGACAGGGCGCAGATACGCAGTATTTT,CAWSGGQGADTQYF
TRBV18,TRBJ2-1,once,NA,TGTGCCAGCTCACCACAACCCTCAGGGGTTGTAGGCAATGAGCAGTTCTTC,CASSPQPSGVVGNEQFF
TRBV30,TRBJ2-7,NA,TRBD1,TGTGCCTGGAGTCAGGGGGCGGCCGAGCAGTACTTC,CAWSQGAAEQYF
TRBV4-1,TRBJ1-2,NA,NA,TGCGCCAGCAGCCAAGAATGGAGCAGCGGCGGCTACACCTTC,CASSQEWSSGGYTF
TRBV7-9,TRBJ1-4,once,NA,TGTGCCAGCAGCCCTCCTGGATACCTAAGGCCTAATGAAAAACTGTTTTTT,CASSPPGYLRPNEKLFF
TRBV24-1,TRBJ2-3,NA,NA,TGTGCCACCAGTGATCCCGGACAGCCAGATACGCAGTATTTT,CATSDPGQPDTQYF
TRBV6-5,TRBJ1-5,NA,NA,TGTGCCAGCAGTTACTCTTTGCGTAGCAATCAGCCCCAGCATTTT,CASSYSLRSNQPQHF
TRBV14,TRBJ1-2,NA,TRBD1,TGTGCCAGCAGCCGCCCGGGACAGGTGGATGGCTACACCTTC,CASSRPGQVDGYTF
TRBV5-1,TRBJ2-5,few,NA,TGCGCCAGCAGCTTGCGAGAGACCCAGTACTTC,CASSLRETQYF
TRBV19,TRBJ1-1,NA,NA,TGTGCCAGTAGTATGGACGGGGATACCCCAACATTGAACACTGAAGCTTTCTTT,CASSMDGDTPTLNTEAFF
TRBV7-2,TRBJ1-1,NA,NA,TGTGCCAGCAGCCTACAGGAGAACACTGAAGCTTTCTTT,CASSLQENTEAFF
TRBV5-1,TRBJ2-1,NA,TRBD1,TGCGCCAGCAGCCCCGGACAGGGGGCTTCTGATGAGCAGTTCTTC,CASSPGQGASDEQFF
TRBV19,TRBJ1-2,NA,TRBD1,TGTGCCAGTAGTAGATATGCTGGGACAGGAGACGGCTACACCTTC,CASSRYAGTGDGYTF
TRBV10-1,TRBJ1-5,NA,NA,TGCGCCAGCAGTGAGTGGTATTTTGGAGGGTATGGATCTCGCAGCAATCAGCCCCAGCATTTT,CASSEWYFGGYGSRSNQPQHF
TRBV2,TRBJ1-2,NA,NA,TGTGCCAGCAGTGAGTGGCAGGGTGGCGGCTACACCTTC,CASSEWQGGGYTF
TRBV19,TRBJ2-7,NA,NA,TGTGCCAGTAGTATAGATCAACCCCTCTACGAGCAGTACTTC,CASSIDQPLYEQYF
TRBV7-9,TRBJ1-1,few,NA,TGTGCCAGCAGCCGACACTACACTGAAGCTTTCTTT,CASSRHYTEAFF
TRBV5-6,TRBJ1-5,NA,NA,TGTGCCAGCAGCCTGACGAAAACAGGGATGTACCAGCCCCAGCATTTT,CASSLTKTGMYQPQHF
TRBV6-2/TRBV6-3,TRBJ2-7,NA,NA,TGTGCCAGCAGTTACCCTACCCTACCCGACAGCGAGCAGTACTTC,CASSYPTLPDSEQYF
TRBV19,TRBJ2-7,NA,NA,TGTGCCAGTAGTTCCCGACAGGACCTCTCCTACGAGCAGTACTTC,CASSSRQDLSYEQYF
TRBV19,TRBJ1-1,NA,NA,TGTGCCAGTGCTACACGCCTGAACACTGAAGCTTTCTTT,CASATRLNTEAFF
TRBV19,TRBJ1-1,NA,NA,TGTGCCAGTAGTATATACAGGGCTACTGAAGCTTTCTTT,CASSIYRATEAFF